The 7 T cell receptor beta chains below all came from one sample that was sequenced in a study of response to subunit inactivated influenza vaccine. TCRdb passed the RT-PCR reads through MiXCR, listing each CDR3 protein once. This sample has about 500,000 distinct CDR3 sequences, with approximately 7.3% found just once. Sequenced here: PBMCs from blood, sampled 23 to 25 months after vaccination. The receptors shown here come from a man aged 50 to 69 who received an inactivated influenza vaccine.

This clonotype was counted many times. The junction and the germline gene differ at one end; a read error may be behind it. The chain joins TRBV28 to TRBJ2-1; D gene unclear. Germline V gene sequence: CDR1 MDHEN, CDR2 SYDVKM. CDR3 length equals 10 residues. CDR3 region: CASGYNERFF. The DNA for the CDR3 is TGTGCCAGCGGGTACAATGAGCGGTTCTTC.

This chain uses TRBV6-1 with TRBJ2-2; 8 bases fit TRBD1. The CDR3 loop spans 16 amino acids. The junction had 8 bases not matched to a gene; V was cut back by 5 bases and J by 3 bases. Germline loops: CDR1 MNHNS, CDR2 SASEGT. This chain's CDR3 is CASSRQGARDTGELFF. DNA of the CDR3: TGTGCCAGCAGTCGGCAGGGGGCGCGGGACACCGGGGAGCTGTTTTTT.

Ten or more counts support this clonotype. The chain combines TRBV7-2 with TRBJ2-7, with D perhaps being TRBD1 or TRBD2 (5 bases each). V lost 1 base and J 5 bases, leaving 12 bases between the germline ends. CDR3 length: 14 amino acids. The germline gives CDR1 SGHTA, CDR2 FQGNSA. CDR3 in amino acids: CASSLVSGTHEQYF. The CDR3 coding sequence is TGTGCCAGCAGCTTAGTTTCAGGGACCCACGAGCAGTACTTC.

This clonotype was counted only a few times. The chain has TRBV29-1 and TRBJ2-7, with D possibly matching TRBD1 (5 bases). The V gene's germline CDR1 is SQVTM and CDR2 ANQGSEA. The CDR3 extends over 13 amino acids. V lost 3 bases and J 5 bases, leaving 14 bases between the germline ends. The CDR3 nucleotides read TGCAGCGTTGATACAGGCCCTAGTGACGAGCAGTACTTC. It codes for CSVDTGPSDEQYF.

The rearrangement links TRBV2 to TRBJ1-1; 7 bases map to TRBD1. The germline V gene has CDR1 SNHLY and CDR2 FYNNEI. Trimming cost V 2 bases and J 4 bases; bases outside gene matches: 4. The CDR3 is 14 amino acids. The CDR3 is CASSEKTGSTEAFF. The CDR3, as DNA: TGTGCCAGCAGTGAAAAGACAGGGAGCACTGAAGCTTTCTTT.

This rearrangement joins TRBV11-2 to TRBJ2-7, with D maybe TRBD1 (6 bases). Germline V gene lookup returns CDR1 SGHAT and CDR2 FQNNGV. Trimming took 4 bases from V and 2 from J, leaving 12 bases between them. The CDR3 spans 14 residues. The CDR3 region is CASSWGRGPYEQYF. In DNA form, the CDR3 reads TGTGCCAGCAGCTGGGGCAGGGGCCCCTACGAGCAGTACTTC.

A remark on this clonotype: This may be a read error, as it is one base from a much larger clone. CDR3: CASSVGQGVYEEYF. The CDR3 DNA follows: TGTGCCAGCAGCGTAGGGCAGGGAGTCTACGAGGAGTACTTC. V is TRBV9 and J is TRBJ2-7; D possibly uses TRBD1 or TRBD2 (5 bases each). The germline V gene encodes CDR1 SGDLS and CDR2 YYNGEE. This CDR3 comprises 14 residues. The full variable domain, in which reference TRBV9 and TRBJ2-7 provide the parts outside the CDR3, is DSGVTQTPKHLITATGQRVTLRCSPRSGDLSVYWYQQSLDQGLQFLIQYYNGEERAKGNILERFSAQQFPDLHSELNLSSLELGDSALYFCASSVGQGVYEEYFGPGTRLTVT.